The source of this T cell receptor (beta chain) is a study of blood T cell repertoires in COVID-19. Measured with immunoSEQ multiplex PCR; TCRdb has only the in-frame clones, and not every one. The table records around 270,000 clones, roughly 89% of them present only once. This TCR derives from a man aged 35 to 55 with acute or convalescent COVID-19. The sequenced material came from peripheral blood.

The DNA of the CDR3 is TGTGCCAGCAGCATGACAGCCTCTGGAAACACCATATATTTT. It is translated as CASSMTASGNTIYF. The chain has TRBV6-2 or TRBV6-3 and TRBJ1-3; possibly TRBD1 for D (5 bases). Per germline, CDR1 MNHEY and CDR2 SVGEGT. The CDR3 consists of 14 residues. With 6 bases removed from V and 0 bases from J, the gap between germline ends came to 9 bases.